This T cell receptor (beta chain) appears in the sequencing data of a study of blood T cell repertoires in COVID-19. This clone was detected only a few times. V gave up 0 bases and J gave up 6 bases; unmatched junction bases: 5. The CDR3 runs 15 residues. Germline V CDR1 and CDR2: SGHDT, YYEEEE. Sequencing was performed with immunoSEQ multiplex PCR; in TCRdb, only in-frame clones are kept and a portion is missing. The sample has roughly 280,000 clones, 85% to 90% seen once. The receptor was isolated from a woman between 18 and 29 years old who had recovered from COVID-19. The source material was PBMCs or T cells enriched from blood (not recorded which). J is TRBJ1-5 and V is TRBV5-6; 8 bases agree with TRBD1. The CDR3 coding sequence is TGTGCCAGCAGCTTGGGACAGGGGCAGAGTCAGCCCCAGCATTTT. Its protein product is CASSLGQGQSQPQHF.